Following are 30 T cell receptor beta chains from one sample sequenced in a study of CD8 T cells in ankylosing spondylitis. General observations from the study: Ankylosing spondylitis blood seemed to carry a telltale TCR beta motif made of under ten highly homologous variants.

TCRdb analysed the 5' RACE reads with MiXCR anew, one entry per CDR3 protein. The sample includes more than 650,000 distinct CDR3 sequences, roughly 10% of them seen just once. Their antigens are not known. Sequencing was performed on blood, either unsorted or a sorted T cell fraction (not recorded which). Receptors originate from a male donor with ankylosing spondylitis.

The V gene is TRBV15, the J gene TRBJ1-5; 7 positions agree with TRBD1. V trimming: 5 bases; J trimming: 1 base; junction bases outside the gene matches: 14. Germline values: CDR1 LNHNV, CDR2 YYDKDF (reference sequence). The CDR3 spans 18 residues. This CDR3 is CATSGSEGQARSNQPQHF. The CDR3 DNA follows: TGTGCCACCAGCGGGAGTGAAGGACAGGCAAGGAGCAATCAGCCCCAGCATTTT.

There are a few counts of this clonotype. The chain couples TRBV4-2 to TRBJ1-4; 10 nucleotides match TRBD1. The ends lost 4 bases at V and 5 bases at J; junction bases unmatched: 7. Germline loops: CDR1 LGHNA, CDR2 YNFKEQ. The CDR3 extends over 16 amino acids. In nucleotides, the CDR3 is TGTGCCAGCAGCCTCCCCGGGACAGGGGAGAATGAAAAACTGTTTTTT. Its translation: CASSLPGTGENEKLFF.

The sample holds many counts of this clonotype. The J gene is TRBJ2-2, the V gene TRBV6-4; D not resolved. Trimming took 5 bases from V and 1 from J, leaving 8 bases between them. This CDR3 has 14 residues. The V gene's germline CDR1 is MRHNA and CDR2 SNTAGT. CDR3 amino acids: CASSRTGNTGELFF. The CDR3 nucleotides are TGTGCCAGCAGTAGGACGGGGAACACCGGGGAGCTGTTTTTT.

V usage is TRBV7-2 and J usage is TRBJ2-7; 10 positions agree with TRBD1. The germline V gene encodes CDR1 SGHTA and CDR2 FQGNSA. This CDR3 comprises 15 residues. V shed 4 bases and J 5 bases; nucleotides not matched to a gene: 8. The CDR3 here is CASSSGQGSWDEQYF. The CDR3 DNA is TGTGCCAGCAGCTCGGGACAGGGGAGTTGGGACGAGCAGTACTTC.

This clonotype was recorded at least ten times. V usage is TRBV4-1 and J usage is TRBJ1-5, with D perhaps TRBD1 (5 bases). Germline V gene data show CDR1 as MGHRA and CDR2 as YSYEKL. Trimming left V 8 bases short and J 6 bases short, with 17 bases between. The CDR3 spans 14 residues. The CDR3 loop reads CASRIQGLGQPQHF. For the CDR3, the DNA is TGCGCCAGCCGGATTCAGGGTTTGGGTCAGCCCCAGCATTTT.

V usage is TRBV5-4 and J usage is TRBJ2-3; 9 nucleotides line up with TRBD2. V shed 4 bases and J 4 bases; nucleotides not matched to a gene: 4. Germline CDR1 SGHNT, CDR2 YYREEE (reference sequence). This CDR3 is 14 amino acids long. Here the CDR3 DNA reads TGTGCCAGCAGCGCGGGAGGGGAGGCAGATACGCAGTATTTT. Translating it yields CASSAGGEADTQYF.

The table lists this clonotype with a few counts. The V and J genes are TRBV5-1 and TRBJ2-7, with D possibly called TRBD1 or TRBD2 (6 bases each). Germline lookup yields CDR1 SGHRS and CDR2 YFSETQ. CDR3 size: 17 residues. Trimming stripped 3 bases from V and 3 bases from J, with 22 bases between. The DNA of the CDR3 is TGCGCCAGCAGCTACGGGGGCGCGGATTATTCGGGCTACGAGCAGTACTTC. The encoded protein is CASSYGGADYSGYEQYF.

This clonotype appeared a few times. The rearrangement uses TRBV7-2 and TRBJ2-7; D uncertain. CDR3 length: 16 amino acids. Deletions cut 6 bases from V and 0 bases from J, with 18 bases between. Germline values: CDR1 SGHTA, CDR2 FQGNSA. The DNA for the CDR3 is TGTGCCAGCAGTTCCTACGAGGACCCTAGCTCCTACGAGCAGTACTTC. Amino acids: CASSSYEDPSSYEQYF. Filled out from reference TRBV7-2 and TRBJ2-7, the complete variable domain reads GAGVSQSPSNKVTEKGKDVELRCDPISGHTALYWYRQSLGQGLEFLIYFQGNSAPDKSGLPSDRFSAERTGGSVSTLTIQRTQQEDSAVYLCASSSYEDPSSYEQYFGPGTRLTVT.

This clonotype was detected a few times. The chain carries TRBV29-1 and TRBJ2-5; 9 positions agree with TRBD1. The CDR3 sequence is 16 residues long. From germline, CDR1 is SQVTM and CDR2 ANQGSEA. V gave up 5 bases and J gave up 4 bases; unmatched junction bases: 14. The CDR3 region has the DNA TGCAGCGTTCGAACCAGGTACAGGGGGCGCGGAGAGACCCAGTACTTC. This encodes CSVRTRYRGRGETQYF. The entire variable domain, with the rest obtained from reference TRBV29-1 and TRBJ2-5, is as follows: SAVISQKPSRDICQRGTSLTIQCQVDSQVTMMFWYRQQPGQSLTLIATANQGSEATYESGFVIDKFPISRPNLTFSTLTVSNMSPEDSSIYLCSVRTRYRGRGETQYFGPGTRLLVL.

Here the CDR3 DNA reads TGTGCCACCAGTGATGCCGGGACAGAAGAGACCCAGTACTTC. Translating it yields CATSDAGTEETQYF. The chain couples TRBV24-1 to TRBJ2-5, with 7 nucleotides matching TRBD1. The CDR3 loop spans 14 amino acids. Unmatched junction bases numbered 3, after V lost 3 bases and J lost 3 bases. The germline gives CDR1 KGHDR, CDR2 SFDVKD.

The rearrangement links TRBV20-1 to TRBJ2-1; 10 nucleotides match TRBD2. V dropped 0 bases and J dropped 7; count of bases not matched to a gene: 3. The germline V gene encodes CDR1 DFQATT and CDR2 SNEGSKA (reference sequence). The CDR3 runs to 14 residues. CDR3 in amino acids: CSARELAGVNEQFF. The CDR3 nucleotides read TGCAGTGCTAGAGAGCTAGCGGGAGTGAATGAGCAGTTCTTC.

V and J are TRBV27 and TRBJ2-1; 9 nucleotides agree with TRBD2. The CDR3 is 16 residues long. Germline CDR1 MNHEY, CDR2 SMNVEV (reference sequence). Germline trimming cut 4 bases from V and 5 bases from J; bases unmatched to any gene: 9. The CDR3 coding sequence is TGTGCCAGCAGTTATTTAGCGGGAGTCCCAGACAATGAGCAGTTCTTC. It yields the protein CASSYLAGVPDNEQFF.

The rearrangement uses TRBV20-1 and TRBJ1-2; tentative D call: TRBD1 (5 bases). Germline V gives CDR1 DFQATT, CDR2 SNEGSKA (reference sequence). V lost 0 bases, J lost 8 bases, and 13 bases lay in between. CDR3 size: 13 residues. CDR3 region: CSARDLTGMGYTF. In nucleotides, the CDR3 is TGCAGTGCTAGAGATCTTACAGGCATGGGCTACACCTTC.

This chain joins TRBV2 and TRBJ1-5; no clear D gene. Germline CDR1 SNHLY, CDR2 FYNNEI. The CDR3 length is 14 residues. The V end was cut by 6 bases, the J end by 1 base, with 10 bases between. The CDR3: CASSQAASNQPQHF. Written as DNA, the CDR3 is TGTGCCAGCAGCCAGGCAGCGAGCAATCAGCCCCAGCATTTT.

This clonotype was detected only a few times. The CDR3 is CSARLAGASNTGELFF. In DNA, the CDR3 is TGCAGTGCTAGACTAGCGGGGGCCTCGAACACCGGGGAGCTGTTTTTT. The genes are TRBV20-1 and TRBJ2-2, with 10 bases lining up with TRBD2. Germline loops: CDR1 DFQATT, CDR2 SNEGSKA (reference sequence). CDR3 size: 16 residues. Trimming removed 2 bases from V and 0 bases from J; junction bases left unmatched: 3.

A few counts support this clonotype. The chain uses TRBV10-3 and TRBJ1-1; 9 bases are a match to TRBD1. The CDR3 has 16 amino acids. Germline-derived CDR1 and CDR2 are ENHRY and SYGVKD. V shed 6 bases, J shed 1 base, and the junction held 9 bases outside the gene matches. The CDR3 spells CAIRGGTGSENTEAFF. The CDR3 coding sequence is TGTGCCATCAGGGGCGGGACAGGGTCTGAGAACACTGAAGCTTTCTTT.

With regard to this clonotype: Mismatch with germline at one junction end may stem from a read error. This sequence joins TRBV7-2 and TRBJ2-1; D is perhaps TRBD1 or TRBD2 (6 bases each). Germline assignment: CDR1 SGHTA and CDR2 FQGNSA. This CDR3 is built from 14 residues. The CDR3 sequence is CASSLAISAPLGGF. CDR3 nucleotides: TGTGCCAGCAGCTTGGCCATTAGCGCTCCCCTAGGGGGGTTC.

This clonotype was observed a few times. The rearrangement joins TRBV20-1 to TRBJ2-5; 8 bases match TRBD2. V was clipped by 3 bases and J by 4 bases; unmatched bases: 16. The CDR3 has 17 residues. Per the germline V gene, CDR1 is DFQATT and CDR2 is SNEGSKA (reference sequence). The CDR3 DNA follows: TGCAGTGCTAGTCGAGGGGGGCGGGAGGCCCGCCCAGAGACCCAGTACTTC. It translates to CSASRGGREARPETQYF.

This clonotype was seen a few times. This chain connects TRBV5-4 to TRBJ1-1, with TRBD1 matching over 9 bases. The trim removed 4 bases at V and 6 bases at J, leaving 13 bases unmatched. The CDR3 runs to 16 residues. In germline, CDR1 is SGHNT, CDR2 YYREEE (reference sequence). CDR3 nucleotide sequence: TGTGCCAGCAGCCGAACAGGGGGCGAAAGGGAGGCTGAAGCTTTCTTT. This translates into CASSRTGGEREAEAFF.

The chain joins TRBV9 to TRBJ1-1; D call uncertain. The germline gives CDR1 SGDLS, CDR2 YYNGEE. The CDR3 has 14 residues. V shed 4 bases and J shed 1 base, with 11 bases lying between them. Here the CDR3 reads CASSSMDGNTEAFF. The CDR3 coding sequence is TGTGCCAGCAGCTCTATGGACGGGAACACTGAAGCTTTCTTT.

Only a few counts were recorded for this clonotype. The V call is TRBV6-2 or TRBV6-3, the J call TRBJ1-2; 8 nucleotides line up with TRBD1. The J segment lost 5 bases and the V segment lost 7 bases, leaving 9 bases of the junction unmatched. The germline V gene encodes CDR1 MNHEY and CDR2 SVGEGT. The CDR3 contains 14 residues. CDR3 nucleotide sequence: TGTGCCAGCACCCTGACGGGACAGGTTTATGGCTACACCTTC. This sequence encodes CASTLTGQVYGYTF.

The rearrangement joins TRBV5-1 to TRBJ1-2; 11 positions match TRBD1. The CDR3 runs 14 residues. Germline V gene data show CDR1 as SGHRS and CDR2 as YFSETQ. V shed 4 bases and J 12 bases; nucleotides not matched to a gene: 11. This CDR3 is CASSPRAGQGGDTF. The CDR3 DNA is TGCGCCAGCAGCCCAAGAGCGGGACAGGGGGGCGACACCTTC.

V usage is TRBV7-9 and J usage is TRBJ1-2; no definite D call. The CDR3 totals 14 residues. CDR1 and CDR2 from the germline V gene are SEHNR and FQNEAQ (reference sequence). The ends were cut back, 0 bases at V and 4 bases at J, with 9 bases in the middle. The DNA for the CDR3 is TGTGCCAGCAGCTTAGCGCGTGGCGCCTATGGCTACACCTTC. It encodes CASSLARGAYGYTF.

The rearrangement joins TRBV7-2 to TRBJ2-1, with D maybe TRBD1 (7 bases). The CDR3 extends over 16 amino acids. In germline, CDR1 is SGHTA, CDR2 FQGNSA. Trimming took 0 bases from V and 8 from J, leaving 17 bases between them. This CDR3 reads CASSLAPQGGLDEQFF. The CDR3 DNA reads TGTGCCAGCAGCTTAGCACCCCAGGGGGGTCTCGATGAGCAGTTCTTC.

The chain joins TRBV20-1 to TRBJ2-1, with TRBD2 matching over 7 bases. The germline CDR1 and CDR2 sequences are DFQATT and SNEGSKA (reference sequence). J lost 2 bases, V lost 3 bases, and 4 bases had no gene match. The CDR3 extends over 14 amino acids. CDR3 protein: CSARRLAAYNEQFF. The CDR3 bases are TGCAGTGCTAGGAGGCTAGCGGCCTACAATGAGCAGTTCTTC.

This clonotype was observed a handful of times. V and J are TRBV20-1 and TRBJ2-4; 15 bases are a match to TRBD2. Germline CDR1 and CDR2: DFQATT and SNEGSKA (reference sequence). The CDR3 loop spans 19 amino acids. With 4 bases clipped from V and 1 base from J, the junction kept 11 bases outside the gene matches. CDR3 amino acids: CSATIPGLAGGPAKNIQYF. CDR3 coding DNA: TGCAGTGCTACTATCCCGGGACTAGCGGGAGGCCCCGCCAAAAACATTCAGTACTTC.

Many counts were recorded for this clonotype. The chain has TRBV12-5 and TRBJ1-1; D gene ambiguous. The V and J ends lost 3 bases and 1 base respectively, with 9 bases between them. Germline V lookup: CDR1 LGHNT, CDR2 FRNRAP. This CDR3 has 14 residues. The CDR3 here is CASGFASSNTEAFF. CDR3 nucleotide sequence: TGTGCTAGTGGTTTCGCCAGCTCGAACACTGAAGCTTTCTTT.

In its sample, this clonotype was seen a few times. The chain combines TRBV18 with TRBJ1-1; D is perhaps TRBD1 (6 bases). Trimming took off 2 bases at V and 7 bases at J, with 11 bases between the two ends. CDR1 and CDR2 from the germline V gene are KGHSH and LQKENI. The CDR3 has 13 amino acids. CDR3 protein: CASSPTGQIEAFF. The CDR3 nucleotides read TGTGCCAGCTCACCAACCGGACAGATTGAAGCTTTCTTT.

V is TRBV14 and J is TRBJ2-3; tentative D call: TRBD2 (5 bases). The CDR3 is made up of 16 amino acids. Germline V lookup: CDR1 SGHDN, CDR2 FVKESK. Deletions cut 3 bases from V and 3 bases from J, with 16 bases between. In DNA, the CDR3 is TGTGCCAGCAGCCATACTCCCGGGATCGGGACAGATACGCAGTATTTT. Translation: CASSHTPGIGTDTQYF.

This clonotype appeared many times. The chain combines TRBV4-3 with TRBJ2-1; the match to TRBD1 covers 8 bases. In germline, CDR1 is LGHNA, CDR2 YSLEER. Losses at the gene ends were 2 bases for V and 8 bases for J; bases not matched to a gene: 8. This CDR3 comprises 15 residues. The CDR3 region is CASSQLPDRADEQFF. CDR3 bases: TGCGCCAGCAGCCAACTTCCGGACAGGGCGGATGAGCAGTTCTTC.